These T cell receptor beta chains were read from a single sample in a study of human versus mouse CDR3 diversity and MHC coevolution. The assay was immunoSEQ multiplex PCR, and TCRdb's table has in-frame clones only and misses some. In the table there are 80,000 or so clones, over 85% of which are singletons. Material: naive CD4+ T cells from blood. The receptors originated from a person between 25 and 70 years old in good health. CDR3s include the opening cysteine and the closing phenylalanine or tryptophan. D genes are given only for firm matches. Clone size appears in some rows only: once, few, many, or a class for an expanded clone.

clone_size	d_call	j_call	v_call	cdr3_nt	cdr3_aa
.	.	TRBJ1-1	TRBV7-9	TGTGCCGGCAGCTTAGTCCCACAAATGAACACTGAAGCTTTCTTT	CAGSLVPQMNTEAFF
.	.	TRBJ1-1	TRBV15	TGTGCCACCAGCAGAGCGTATGTGAACACTGAAGCTTTCTTT	CATSRAYVNTEAFF
once	TRBD2	TRBJ2-1	TRBV30	TGTGCCTGGACCCCTGGCGGGAGCTCCTACAATGAGCAGTTCTTC	CAWTPGGSSYNEQFF
.	TRBD1	TRBJ1-2	TRBV11-2	TGTGCCAGCAGCTCCCGACAGGGGGCAAGGGGCTACACCTTC	CASSSRQGARGYTF
.	.	TRBJ1-5	TRBV7-8	TGTGCCAGCAGCTTAGATCGGGTCAATCAGCCCCAGCATTTT	CASSLDRVNQPQHF
.	TRBD1	TRBJ1-1	TRBV5-1	TGCGCCAGCAGCTCCGGGACAGCCACTGAAGCTTTCTTT	CASSSGTATEAFF
.	TRBD1	TRBJ2-7	TRBV5-1	TGCGCCAGCAGCGTCAAACGGACAGGGATATCCGATTTCGCCTACGAGCAGTACTTC	CASSVKRTGISDFAYEQYF
.	TRBD1	TRBJ1-1	TRBV5-6	TGTGCCAGCAGCCCCCGACAGGGATCGAACACTGAAGCTTTCTTT	CASSPRQGSNTEAFF
.	.	TRBJ2-3	TRBV5-1	TGCGCCAGCAGCTCCGGGGCGGGGCCGGGCACAGATACGCAGTATTTT	CASSSGAGPGTDTQYF
.	TRBD1	TRBJ1-5	TRBV27	TGTGCCAGCAGTTTGGGCAGGGGGCGCGAGCAGCCCCAGCATTTT	CASSLGRGREQPQHF
.	.	TRBJ2-7	TRBV7-8	TGTGCCAGCAGCGTGGGGCGCTACGAGCAGTACTTC	CASSVGRYEQYF
.	.	TRBJ2-5	TRBV5-8	TGTGCCAGCAGGAGCCAAGAGACCCAGTACTTC	CASRSQETQYF
.	TRBD1	TRBJ2-1	TRBV7-9	TGTGCCAGCAGCCCGGACAGGAGGTACAGCTCCTACAATGAGCAGTTCTTC	CASSPDRRYSSYNEQFF
once	TRBD1	TRBJ1-4	TRBV28	TGTGCCAGCAGTCTAAAACTACCAACCGGGACAGGGGGCCGAGGAGAAAAACTGTTTTTT	CASSLKLPTGTGGRGEKLFF
.	TRBD1	TRBJ1-2	TRBV19	TGTGCCAGTAGTGGACAGGGGGTTAGCTATGGCTACACCTTC	CASSGQGVSYGYTF
.	TRBD1	TRBJ1-2	TRBV19	TGTGCCAGTAGACGCACAGGGGCCCCCTTATATGGCTACACCTTC	CASRRTGAPLYGYTF
.	.	TRBJ2-7	TRBV5-4	TGTGCCAGCAGCTTGGCTCGGAGATCTCACGAGCAGTACTTC	CASSLARRSHEQYF
once	.	TRBJ2-7	TRBV6-5	TGTGCCAGCAGTTACTCAAGCGGTCCAAGTTACGAGCAGTACTTC	CASSYSSGPSYEQYF
.	TRBD1	TRBJ2-7	TRBV19	TGTGCCAGTAGTTCCGGGGACAGGGACGGCGAGCAGTACTTC	CASSSGDRDGEQYF
.	.	TRBJ1-1	TRBV7-2	TGTGCCAGCAGCTTAGAGGGAGAGCGGAACACTGAAGCTTTCTTT	CASSLEGERNTEAFF
.	TRBD2	TRBJ2-7	TRBV27	TGTGCCAGCAGTCCCCGATGGCGGGAGGGAAAGGAGCAGTACTTC	CASSPRWREGKEQYF
.	.	TRBJ2-3	TRBV19	TGTGCCAGTGGCGGGGTCCCATACACAGATACGCAGTATTTT	CASGGVPYTDTQYF
.	.	TRBJ2-2	TRBV4-3	TGCGCCAGCAGCCAAGCTTGGGGCGCGAACACCGGGGAGCTGTTTTTT	CASSQAWGANTGELFF
.	.	TRBJ1-1	TRBV11-2	TGTGCCAGCAGCTTAGGGCAGGGTGACACTGAAGCTTTCTTT	CASSLGQGDTEAFF
.	.	TRBJ1-2	TRBV14	TGTGCCAGCAGCCAAGTAGCCGCGTTCGGCTACACCTTC	CASSQVAAFGYTF
.	TRBD2	TRBJ2-1	TRBV18	TGTGCCAGCTCACCCCTAGCGGAGTACAATGAGCAGTTCTTC	CASSPLAEYNEQFF
.	.	TRBJ1-1	TRBV6-5	TGTGCCAGCAGTTACTCGACTGGCACTGAAGCTTTCTTT	CASSYSTGTEAFF
.	TRBD1	TRBJ2-7	TRBV5-1	TGCGCCAGCAGCGCGGACAGGGTACCCTACGAGCAGTACTTC	CASSADRVPYEQYF
.	TRBD1	TRBJ2-1	TRBV4-3	TGCGCCAGCAGCCAAGATGGAGACAGGGGGTGGAATGAGCAGTTCTTC	CASSQDGDRGWNEQFF
.	TRBD1	TRBJ1-3	TRBV7-2	TGTGCCAGCAGCCGGGACAGGGGGCAGAACACCATATATTTT	CASSRDRGQNTIYF
.	TRBD2	TRBJ2-1	TRBV11-2	TGTGCCAGCAGCTTTCTCCCTCTCGCGGGGGGGACCCACAATGAGCAGTTCTTC	CASSFLPLAGGTHNEQFF
.	TRBD1	TRBJ1-6	TRBV28	TGTGCCAGCAGGGAGATGACAGGGGGCCGATCACCCCTCCACTTT	CASREMTGGRSPLHF
.	TRBD2	TRBJ2-1	TRBV9	TGTGCCAGCAGTTCCGGGACTAGCGTATACAATGAGCAGTTCTTC	CASSSGTSVYNEQFF
.	.	TRBJ2-7	TRBV5-1	TGCGCCAGCAGTCCCGGGACAAGCCGCTACGAGCAGTACTTC	CASSPGTSRYEQYF
.	.	TRBJ2-7	TRBV15	TGTGCCACCAGCAGCGAGGAAATCTACGAGCAGTACTTC	CATSSEEIYEQYF
.	.	TRBJ1-2	TRBV28	TGTGCCAGCAGTTTAGAAGCACTTGAGTATGGCTACACCTTC	CASSLEALEYGYTF
.	.	TRBJ2-1	TRBV30	TGTGCCTGGAGTGTACGGAGAGAGGACAATGAGCAGTTCTTC	CAWSVRREDNEQFF
.	TRBD1	TRBJ2-7	TRBV11-2	TGTGCCAGCAGCTTCTTACAGGGGCTATTCTACGAGCAGTACTTC	CASSFLQGLFYEQYF
.	.	TRBJ2-7	TRBV7-2	TGTGCCAGCAGCTTAGAAGCCAATAGATACGAGCAGTACTTC	CASSLEANRYEQYF
.	.	TRBJ1-5	TRBV10-3	TGTGCCATCAGTGAACCTTTTACAGGTACCCCTCATCAGCCCCAGCATTTT	CAISEPFTGTPHQPQHF
.	.	TRBJ2-7	TRBV6-6	TGTGCCAGCAGCCGGGACACAGGCTACGAGCAGTACTTC	CASSRDTGYEQYF
.	.	TRBJ2-5	TRBV14	TGTGCCAGCAGCTGGACTGGGAGGACCCAGTACTTC	CASSWTGRTQYF
once	.	TRBJ2-3	TRBV7-7	TGTGCTAGCAGCTTGAGGGTTGCAGATACGCAGTATTTT	CASSLRVADTQYF
.	TRBD1	TRBJ1-6	TRBV7-8	TGTGCCAGCAGCTTGAAACAGGGGAGCTCCTATAATTCACCCCTCCACTTT	CASSLKQGSSYNSPLHF